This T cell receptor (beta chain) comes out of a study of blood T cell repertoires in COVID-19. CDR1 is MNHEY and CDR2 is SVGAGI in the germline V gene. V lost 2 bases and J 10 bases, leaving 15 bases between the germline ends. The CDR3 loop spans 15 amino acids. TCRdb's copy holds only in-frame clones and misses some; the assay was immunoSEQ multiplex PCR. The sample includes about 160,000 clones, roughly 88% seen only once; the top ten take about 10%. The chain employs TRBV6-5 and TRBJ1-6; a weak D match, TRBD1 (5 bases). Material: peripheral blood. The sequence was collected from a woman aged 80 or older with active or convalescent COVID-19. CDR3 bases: TGTGCCAGCAGTTACGGAATATGGGGCGAGTCACCCCTCCACTTT. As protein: CASSYGIWGESPLHF.